The 14 T cell receptor beta chains reported below all come from one sample, sequenced in a study of vaccination and CD4 T cells after COVID-19. Antigens for these TCRs are unknown. Treatment specified: roughly nine-day PBMC culture with coronavirus spike peptide pools or control peptides (ViraFEST assay). From the unexposed donor, CD4+ T cells were collected ahead of the COVID-19 pandemic (2011-2018). Cultured CD4+ T cell DNA was sequenced using the Oncomine TCR Beta short-read assay. Genomic DNA was isolated from cultured CD4+ T cells. TCRdb re-called the PCR reads through MiXCR, storing one row per CDR3 protein. The sample includes 11,000 or so distinct CDR3 sequences, more than 25% seen only once; the top ten take about a fifth. Sequencing was performed on CD4+ T cells from blood, cultured in vitro. The source is a human donor in good health.

This clonotype was seen more than once but under ten times. The V and J genes are TRBV20-1 and TRBJ2-7; D ambiguous. The CDR3 is made up of 14 amino acids. Germline loops: CDR1 DFQATT, CDR2 SNEGSKA (reference sequence). V lost 6 bases, J lost 5 bases, and 20 bases lay in between. The CDR3 bases are TGCAGTGCCAAGCTTGGACCCCAGGTTCACGAGCAGTACTTC. It specifies CSAKLGPQVHEQYF.

This sequence joins TRBV28 and TRBJ1-5; unclear D gene. The CDR3 totals 13 residues. Germline values: CDR1 MDHEN, CDR2 SYDVKM. Trimming took off 5 bases at V and 6 bases at J, with 11 bases between the two ends. CDR3 coding DNA: TGTGCCAGCAGTCTGAAGGGATCTCAGCCCCAGCATTTT. The encoded protein is CASSLKGSQPQHF.

The chain's CDR3 is CASSRRTGRGLTEAFF. The DNA of the CDR3 is TGTGCCAGCAGTCGACGGACAGGCCGGGGTCTCACTGAAGCTTTCTTT. The V and J genes are TRBV6-2 or TRBV6-3 and TRBJ1-1; the match to TRBD1 covers 7 bases. This CDR3 region has 16 residues. Germline V lookup: CDR1 MNHEY, CDR2 SVGEGT. The trim removed 5 bases at V and 4 bases at J, leaving 13 bases unmatched.

This clonotype was seen a few times. The chain carries TRBV11-2 and TRBJ1-2, with a weak D call TRBD1 (5 bases). There are 14 residues in the CDR3. Germline CDR1 reads SGHAT; CDR2 reads FQNNGV. Trimming took off 2 bases at V and 2 bases at J, with 9 bases between the two ends. CDR3: CASSLSGGNYGYTF. CDR3 nucleotide sequence: TGTGCCAGCAGCTTAAGTGGGGGAAACTATGGCTACACCTTC.

This clonotype is classed as medium-sized. The chain links TRBV6-2 or TRBV6-3 to TRBJ1-1, with unresolved D. From germline, CDR1 is MNHEY and CDR2 SVGEGT. The CDR3 covers 12 residues. Deletions cut 5 bases from V and 6 bases from J, with 10 bases between. This CDR3 reads CASSRRGSEAFF. CDR3 coding DNA: TGTGCCAGCAGTCGGAGAGGGTCTGAAGCTTTCTTT.

The sample holds a few counts of this clonotype. The chain employs TRBV11-2 and TRBJ2-7, with TRBD1 as a possible D gene (6 bases). This CDR3 has 13 amino acids. The V gene lost 7 bases and the J gene lost 3 bases, with 13 bases spanning the gap. Germline assignment: CDR1 SGHAT and CDR2 FQNNGV. The CDR3 bases are TGTGCCAGCACAAGGGGGACGGGCTACGAGCAGTACTTC. The encoded protein is CASTRGTGYEQYF.

The V and J genes are TRBV19 and TRBJ2-3; unclear D gene. The CDR3 spans 14 residues. Germline CDR1 and CDR2: LNHDA and SQIVND (reference sequence). The ends were cut back, 5 bases at V and 1 base at J, with 10 bases in the middle. The chain's CDR3 is CASSGSMGTDTQYF. In DNA form, the CDR3 reads TGTGCCAGTAGTGGATCGATGGGCACAGATACGCAGTATTTT.

This clonotype has a handful of counts. V usage is TRBV18 and J usage is TRBJ1-2; TRBD1 agrees at 9 bases. The CDR3 runs to 14 residues. J was trimmed by 6 bases and V by 2 bases; bases with no gene match: 4. The germline gives CDR1 KGHSH, CDR2 LQKENI. This chain's CDR3 is CASSPNRGHNGYTF. CDR3 DNA sequence: TGTGCCAGCTCACCAAACAGGGGGCATAATGGCTACACCTTC.

The genes are TRBV6-1 and TRBJ2-1, with 15 bases that match TRBD2. V was clipped by 7 bases and J by 15 bases; unmatched bases: 7. The CDR3 length is 13 residues. CDR1 and CDR2 from the germline V gene are MNHNS and SASEGT. CDR3 DNA: TGTGCCAGCACTAGGACTAGCGGGAGGGGTCCGTTCTTC. This codes for CASTRTSGRGPFF.

This rearrangement joins TRBV7-9 to TRBJ1-6, with no clear D. The germline gives CDR1 SEHNR, CDR2 FQNEAQ (reference sequence). The CDR3 length is 16 residues. Trimming took 1 base from V and 5 from J, leaving 12 bases between them. This chain's CDR3 is CASSLGGGQDNSPLHF. CDR3 nucleotides: TGTGCCAGCAGCTTAGGAGGCGGGCAAGATAATTCACCCCTCCACTTT.

This clonotype is labeled medium-sized (0.01 to 0.1%). J is TRBJ1-2 and V is TRBV20-1; TRBD1 matches 9 bases. Germline V gene sequence: CDR1 DFQATT, CDR2 SNEGSKA (reference sequence). The V segment lost 5 bases and the J segment 8 bases; nucleotides outside the gene matches: 9. This CDR3 is built from 13 residues. The CDR3 sequence is CSAVLQGAEGYTF. The CDR3 DNA follows: TGCAGTGCTGTCCTACAGGGGGCGGAGGGCTACACCTTC.

The gene calls are TRBV4-2 and TRBJ2-7, with D maybe TRBD2 (6 bases). The CDR3 length is 15 residues. Per germline, CDR1 LGHNA and CDR2 YNFKEQ. V was trimmed by 0 bases and J by 7 bases, leaving 16 bases between them. The CDR3 sequence: CASSQDFSGVKEQYF. The CDR3 nucleotides read TGTGCCAGCAGCCAAGATTTCTCGGGAGTAAAAGAGCAGTACTTC.

Worth noting for this clonotype: A read error may be the cause here, since a much bigger clone is one base away. The chain recombines TRBV27 with TRBJ1-1, with D possibly being TRBD1 (6 bases). CDR1 MNHEY and CDR2 SMNVEV come from the germline V gene (reference sequence). There are 14 residues in the CDR3. The CDR3 nucleotides are TGTGCCAGCAGTTTTACCACAGGGTTAACTGGAGCTTTCTTT. It yields the protein CASSFTTGLTGAFF.

The rearrangement joins TRBV20-1 to TRBJ2-4; TRBD1 aligns across 7 bases. Germline-derived CDR1 and CDR2 are DFQATT and SNEGSKA (reference sequence). V shed 5 bases and J 2 bases; nucleotides not matched to a gene: 9. CDR3 length: 15 amino acids. The CDR3 nucleotides are TGCAGTGCTGGACGCACAGGGGCGCCCAAAAACATTCAGTACTTC. This encodes CSAGRTGAPKNIQYF.